One sample yielded the 7 T cell receptor beta chains listed below, sequenced in a study of CD8 T cells in Susac syndrome. Reverse transcription of about 0.45 to 1 ug RNA was performed with random hexamers. TCRdb reprocessed the immunoSEQ multiplex PCR reads with MiXCR, giving one entry per CDR3 protein. Here the sample spans tens of thousands of distinct CDR3 sequences, approximately 96% being singletons. Sequenced sample: CD8+ T cells from PBMCs. These receptors came from a human donor with Susac syndrome.

V gene TRBV30 combines with J gene TRBJ1-5; D gene ambiguous. The CDR3 consists of 14 residues. The V end lost 0 bases, the J end lost 6 bases, and 12 bases lay between the germline ends. In germline, CDR1 is GTSNPN, CDR2 SVGIG (reference sequence). In DNA form, the CDR3 reads TGTGCCTGGAGTGTACTATCCGTCAGTCAGCCCCAGCATTTT. Protein: CAWSVLSVSQPQHF.

The rearrangement joins TRBV2 to TRBJ2-7; D gene uncertain. The V and J ends lost 3 bases and 0 bases respectively, with 12 bases between them. The CDR3 is 15 residues long. In germline, CDR1 is SNHLY, CDR2 FYNNEI. Written as DNA, the CDR3 is TGTGCCAGCAGTGAGGGGTACACCAGCTCCTACGAGCAGTACTTC. It is translated as CASSEGYTSSYEQYF.

This clonotype occurred once. The chain combines TRBV11-3 with TRBJ2-7, with TRBD1 matching 7 bases. This CDR3 contains 12 residues. After removal of 4 bases from V and 7 bases from J, the junction contained 4 bases not matched to a gene. The germline CDR1 and CDR2 sequences are SGHNT and YENEEA. CDR3 in amino acids: CASSYDRVEQYF. The CDR3 DNA reads as TGTGCCAGCAGCTACGACAGGGTGGAGCAGTACTTC.

The DNA of the CDR3 is TGTGCCAGCAGCGGGGGGGATTACAATGAGCAGTTCTTC. It specifies CASSGGDYNEQFF. This sequence joins TRBV7-2 and TRBJ2-1, with TRBD2 matching over 7 bases. V shed 5 bases, J shed 4 bases, and the junction held 2 bases outside the gene matches. The CDR3 length is 13 residues. CDR1 is SGHTA and CDR2 is FQGNSA in the germline V gene.

The genes are TRBV7-2 and TRBJ1-1, with D possibly matching TRBD1 (6 bases). V shed 4 bases and J shed 1 base, with 13 bases lying between them. Germline CDR1 and CDR2: SGHTA and FQGNSA. CDR3 length: 15 amino acids. CDR3: CASSSMGGGNTEAFF. In DNA, the CDR3 is TGTGCCAGCAGCTCCATGGGAGGGGGGAACACTGAAGCTTTCTTT.

The chain combines TRBV20-1 with TRBJ1-1, with TRBD1 as a possible D gene (5 bases). V gave up 3 bases and J gave up 1 base, with 12 bases separating them. The CDR3 has 14 amino acids. The germline V gene encodes CDR1 DFQATT and CDR2 SNEGSKA (reference sequence). CDR3 coding DNA: TGCAGTGCTAGGCCGGGGACGGCGAACACTGAAGCTTTCTTT. Protein sequence: CSARPGTANTEAFF.

This rearrangement joins TRBV20-1 to TRBJ2-1; maybe TRBD2 (5 bases). The CDR3 sequence is 15 residues long. Germline CDR1 is DFQATT and CDR2 is SNEGSKA (reference sequence). The ends were cut back, 0 bases at V and 4 bases at J, with 13 bases in the middle. CDR3 loop: CSARDTEGFYNEQFF. The CDR3 DNA follows: TGCAGTGCTAGAGATACCGAGGGTTTTTACAATGAGCAGTTCTTC.